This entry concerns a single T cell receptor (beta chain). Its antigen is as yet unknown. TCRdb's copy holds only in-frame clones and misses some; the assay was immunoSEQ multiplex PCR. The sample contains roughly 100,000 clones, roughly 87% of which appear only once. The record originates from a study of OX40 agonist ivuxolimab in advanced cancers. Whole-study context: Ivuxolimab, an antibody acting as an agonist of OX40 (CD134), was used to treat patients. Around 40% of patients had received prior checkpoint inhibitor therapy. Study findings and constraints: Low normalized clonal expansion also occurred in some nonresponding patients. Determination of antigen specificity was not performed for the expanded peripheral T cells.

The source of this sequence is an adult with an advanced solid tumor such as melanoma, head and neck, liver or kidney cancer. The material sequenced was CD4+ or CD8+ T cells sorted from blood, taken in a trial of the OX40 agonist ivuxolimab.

The CDR3 loop reads CASSLDVAGGTEAFF. Written as DNA, the CDR3 is TGTGCCAGCAGCTTGGACGTAGCGGGGGGCACTGAAGCTTTCTTT. The chain links TRBV5-6 to TRBJ1-1, with D possibly matching TRBD1 (5 bases). Germline CDR1 is SGHDT and CDR2 is YYEEEE. V lost 0 bases and J 4 bases, leaving 13 bases between the germline ends. The CDR3 is made up of 15 amino acids.